Listed below are T cell receptor beta chains from one sample, sequenced in a study of blood T cell repertoires in COVID-19. TCRdb's table, derived via immunoSEQ multiplex PCR, lists solely in-frame clones and lacks some. The sample has 350,000 to 450,000 clones; approximately 89% are singletons. The sequencing sample was made of PBMCs or T cells enriched from blood (not recorded which). Receptors were obtained from a woman in her thirties or forties who had been exposed to COVID-19. Each CDR3 is given with its conserved first and last residue. The D gene is left open where the match is weak. A clone size is listed for some rows: how often the clone was seen (once, few, many), or a class if it is expanded.

j_gene	d_gene	v_gene	abundance	CDR3nt	CDR3aa
TRBJ2-3	TRBD2	TRBV9	.	TGTGCCAGCAGCCCACGGACTAGCGGGAGGACAGATACGCAGTATTTT	CASSPRTSGRTDTQYF
TRBJ2-5	TRBD2	TRBV7-2	.	TGTGCCAGCAGCTCCGGACTAGCGGGAGGGATGGTAGAGACCCAGTACTTC	CASSSGLAGGMVETQYF
TRBJ2-7	TRBD1	TRBV5-6	.	TGTGCCAGTAGGACCGGGACAGGGAATCACGAGCAGTACTTC	CASRTGTGNHEQYF
TRBJ1-2	TRBD1	TRBV12-3/TRBV12-4	.	TGTGCCAGCAGCACAGGGGGGTTCTATGGCTACACCTTC	CASSTGGFYGYTF
TRBJ1-1	.	TRBV6-5	once	TGTGCCAGCTCCAAGGAGATGAACACTGAAGCTTTCTTT	CASSKEMNTEAFF
TRBJ2-1	TRBD1	TRBV5-6	.	TGTGCCAGCAGCTGGGGACAGGGGATGAGGAATGAGCAGTTCTTC	CASSWGQGMRNEQFF
TRBJ1-5	TRBD1	TRBV19	.	TGTGCCAGCAAGGACAGGGGGTATCAGCCCCAGCATTTT	CASKDRGYQPQHF
TRBJ1-1	TRBD1	TRBV27	.	TGTGCCAGCAGTTCTTACTATACGGGACAGGGTTCGGGTGAAGCTTTCTTT	CASSSYYTGQGSGEAFF
TRBJ2-7	TRBD2	TRBV3-1/TRBV3-2	.	TGTGCCAGCAGCCAAGAGATCTTTAGCGGGGTACTTAGCGAGCAGTACTTC	CASSQEIFSGVLSEQYF
TRBJ1-1	.	TRBV6-1	.	TGTGCCAGCAGTGAACCTGGGAGGAACACTGAAGCTTTCTTT	CASSEPGRNTEAFF